This passage covers 6 T cell receptor beta chains from one sample sequenced in a study of blood T cell repertoires in COVID-19. Using immunoSEQ multiplex PCR, the repertoire was profiled, and TCRdb retains in-frame clones only, with some absent. The top ten hold around 5% of the sample, which has about 81,000 clones, 75% to 90% seen once. The sequenced sample was peripheral blood. The receptors derive from a woman older than 75 with active COVID-19.

A few counts support this clone. The chain employs TRBV27 and TRBJ1-2; the D gene is possibly TRBD1 (6 bases). The CDR3 has 15 amino acids. CDR1 and CDR2 from the germline V gene are MNHEY and SMNVEV (reference sequence). V lost 5 bases to trimming and J lost 4 bases, with 17 bases between them. DNA for the CDR3: TGTGCCAGCAGTCCGGCCGGGGGGCTCGGCTATGGCTACACCTTC. Protein product: CASSPAGGLGYGYTF.

The chain employs TRBV6-5 and TRBJ1-1; D is possibly TRBD1 (5 bases). Germline lookup yields CDR1 MNHEY and CDR2 SVGAGI. With 5 bases removed from V and 3 bases from J, the gap between germline ends came to 13 bases. This CDR3 comprises 14 residues. The CDR3 region has the DNA TGTGCCAGCAGTAGGACGACAGATTACACTGAAGCTTTCTTT. Its protein product is CASSRTTDYTEAFF.

This clone was observed many times. This chain connects TRBV11-2 to TRBJ2-1; D gene ambiguous. Per the germline V gene, CDR1 is SGHAT and CDR2 is FQNNGV. This CDR3 comprises 14 residues. V dropped 5 bases and J dropped 4 bases, with 12 bases sitting between them. The CDR3 nucleotides are TGTGCCAGCAGCCATAAATCGCGGTACAATGAGCAGTTCTTC. Translation gives CASSHKSRYNEQFF.

The V and J genes are TRBV7-9 and TRBJ2-6; no clear D. The CDR3 runs 16 residues. The V end was cut by 6 bases, the J end by 1 base, with 13 bases between. CDR1 is SEHNR and CDR2 is FQNEAQ in the germline V gene (reference sequence). DNA for the CDR3: TGTGCCAGCAGTAAAGCTACAGAGTCTGGGGCCAACGTCCTGACTTTC. It yields the protein CASSKATESGANVLTF. Full variable domain (outside the CDR3, taken from reference TRBV7-9 and TRBJ2-6): DTGVSQNPRHKITKRGQNVTFRCDPISEHNRLYWYRQTLGQGPEFLTYFQNEAQLEKSRLLSDRFSAERPKGSFSTLEIQRTEQGDSAMYLCASSKATESGANVLTFGAGSRLTVL.

CDR3 protein: CASRPTSRDRGPRRSNQPQHF. In nucleotides, the CDR3 is TGTGCCAGCAGACCCACATCCAGGGACAGGGGTCCCAGGAGATCCAATCAGCCCCAGCATTTT. The genes are TRBV6-7 and TRBJ1-5; TRBD1 aligns across 10 bases. TRBV6-7 is annotated as an ORF whose role is uncertain. CDR3 length: 21 residues. V trimming: 6 bases; J trimming: 3 bases; junction bases outside the gene matches: 23.

The CDR3 coding sequence is TGTGCCAGCAGCAGACCGGGACAGGGGAAATCCTACGAGCAGTACTTC. Translating it yields CASSRPGQGKSYEQYF. The chain combines TRBV21-1 with TRBJ2-7; the listed D gene, TRBD1, was not tested against the DNA. TRBV21-1 is marked as a pseudogene. The CDR3 is made up of 16 amino acids.